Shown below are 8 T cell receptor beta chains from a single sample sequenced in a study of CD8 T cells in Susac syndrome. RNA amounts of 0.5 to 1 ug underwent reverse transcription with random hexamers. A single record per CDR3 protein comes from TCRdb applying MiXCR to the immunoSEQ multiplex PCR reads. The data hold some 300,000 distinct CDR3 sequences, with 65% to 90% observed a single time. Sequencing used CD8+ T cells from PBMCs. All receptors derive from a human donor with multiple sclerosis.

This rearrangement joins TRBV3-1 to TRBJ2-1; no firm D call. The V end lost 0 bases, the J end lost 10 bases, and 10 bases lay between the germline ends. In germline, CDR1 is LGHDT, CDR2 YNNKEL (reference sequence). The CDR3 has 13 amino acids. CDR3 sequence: CASSQDGVVEQFF. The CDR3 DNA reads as TGTGCCAGCAGCCAAGACGGTGTCGTAGAGCAGTTCTTC.

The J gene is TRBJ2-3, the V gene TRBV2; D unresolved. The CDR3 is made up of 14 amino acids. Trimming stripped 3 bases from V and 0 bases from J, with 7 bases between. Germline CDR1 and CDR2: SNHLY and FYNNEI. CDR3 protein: CASSDTSSTDTQYF. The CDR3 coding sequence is TGTGCCAGCAGTGACACTTCAAGCACAGATACGCAGTATTTT. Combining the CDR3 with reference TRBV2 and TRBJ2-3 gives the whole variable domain EPEVTQTPSHQVTQMGQEVILRCVPISNHLYFYWYRQILGQKVEFLVSFYNNEISEKSEIFDDQFSVERPDGSNFTLKIRSTKLEDSAMYFCASSDTSSTDTQYFGPGTRLTVL.

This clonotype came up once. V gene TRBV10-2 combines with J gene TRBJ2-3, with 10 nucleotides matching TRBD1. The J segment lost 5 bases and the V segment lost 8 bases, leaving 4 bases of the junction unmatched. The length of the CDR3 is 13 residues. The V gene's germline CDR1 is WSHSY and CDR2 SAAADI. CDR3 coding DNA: TGCGCCAGCGGGCGGACAGGGGGAGATACGCAGTATTTT. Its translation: CASGRTGGDTQYF.

CDR3 DNA: TGCAGCGTGCCCGACTGGGCGGGAGAGGTGGATACGCAGTATTTT. Protein: CSVPDWAGEVDTQYF. The V and J genes are TRBV29-1 and TRBJ2-3; 7 bases map to TRBD2. With 6 bases clipped from V and 6 bases from J, the junction kept 15 bases outside the gene matches. The CDR3 is made up of 15 amino acids. The germline V gene encodes CDR1 SQVTM and CDR2 ANQGSEA.

CDR3 loop: CATQRGDTQYF. DNA for the CDR3: TGTGCCACCCAACGGGGGGACACCCAGTACTTC. The chain employs TRBV6-5 and TRBJ2-5; 7 bases align to TRBD2. The trim removed 10 bases at V and 8 bases at J, leaving 7 bases unmatched. In germline, CDR1 is MNHEY, CDR2 SVGAGI. This CDR3 has 11 residues.

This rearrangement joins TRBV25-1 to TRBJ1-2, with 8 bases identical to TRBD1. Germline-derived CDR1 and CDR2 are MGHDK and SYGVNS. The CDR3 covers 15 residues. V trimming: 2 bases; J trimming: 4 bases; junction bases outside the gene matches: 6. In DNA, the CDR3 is TGTGCCAGCAGTGAAGCTGGACAGGGAGGCTATGGCTACACCTTC. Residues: CASSEAGQGGYGYTF.

The DNA of the CDR3 is TGTGCCAGCCGCTCAAGTGGTAGGAGGAACAAGTTCTTC. It is translated as CASRSSGRRNKFF. This chain uses TRBV7-2 with TRBJ2-1, with D possibly being TRBD2 (5 bases). Between the trimmed V and J ends, which lost 8 bases and 14 bases, there was a span of 22 bases. The CDR3 runs 13 residues. CDR1 and CDR2 from the germline V gene are SGHTA and FQGNSA.

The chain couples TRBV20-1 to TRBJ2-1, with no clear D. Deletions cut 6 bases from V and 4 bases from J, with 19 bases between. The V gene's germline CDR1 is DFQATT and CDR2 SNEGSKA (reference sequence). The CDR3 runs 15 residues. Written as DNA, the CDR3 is TGCAGTGCACCCCCCCGGTCGAGCAGATACAATGAGCAGTTCTTC. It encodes CSAPPRSSRYNEQFF.